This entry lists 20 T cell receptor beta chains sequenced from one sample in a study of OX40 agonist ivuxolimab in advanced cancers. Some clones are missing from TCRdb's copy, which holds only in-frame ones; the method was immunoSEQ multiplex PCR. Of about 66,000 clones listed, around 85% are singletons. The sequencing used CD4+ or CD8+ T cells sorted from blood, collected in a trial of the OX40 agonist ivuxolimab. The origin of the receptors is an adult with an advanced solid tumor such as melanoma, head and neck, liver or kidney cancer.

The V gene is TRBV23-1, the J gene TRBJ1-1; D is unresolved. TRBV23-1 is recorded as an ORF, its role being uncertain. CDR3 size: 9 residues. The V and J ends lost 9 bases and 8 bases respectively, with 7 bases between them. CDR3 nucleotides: TGCGCCAGGGGGTTCGAAGCTTTCTTT. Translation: CARGFEAFF.

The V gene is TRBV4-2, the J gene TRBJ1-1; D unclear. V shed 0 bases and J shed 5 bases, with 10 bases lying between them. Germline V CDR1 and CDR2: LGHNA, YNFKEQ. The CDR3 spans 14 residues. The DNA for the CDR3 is TGTGCCAGCAGCCAAGAAGAGGTGGGTACTGAAGCTTTCTTT. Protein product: CASSQEEVGTEAFF.

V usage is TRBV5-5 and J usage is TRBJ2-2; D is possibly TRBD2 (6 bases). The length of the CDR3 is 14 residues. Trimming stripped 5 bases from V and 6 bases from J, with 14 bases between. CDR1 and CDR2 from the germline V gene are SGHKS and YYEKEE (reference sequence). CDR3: CASRGTGGAGELFF. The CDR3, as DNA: TGTGCCAGCAGAGGAACAGGAGGGGCCGGGGAGCTGTTTTTT.

This CDR3 reads CASSSRGTQRNEQYF. For the CDR3, the DNA is TGCGCCAGCAGCTCTAGAGGGACTCAAAGGAACGAGCAGTACTTC. The chain has TRBV5-1 and TRBJ2-7; a possible D gene is TRBD2 (6 bases). The CDR3 has 15 amino acids. Germline lookup yields CDR1 SGHRS and CDR2 YFSETQ. Trimming pared 3 bases from V and 5 bases from J, leaving 18 bases between. Variable domain in full (rest from reference TRBV5-1 and TRBJ2-7): KAGVTQTPRYLIKTRGQQVTLSCSPISGHRSVSWYQQTPGQGLQFLFEYFSETQRNKGNFPGRFSGRQFSNSRSEMNVSTLELGDSALYLCASSSRGTQRNEQYFGPGTRLTVT.

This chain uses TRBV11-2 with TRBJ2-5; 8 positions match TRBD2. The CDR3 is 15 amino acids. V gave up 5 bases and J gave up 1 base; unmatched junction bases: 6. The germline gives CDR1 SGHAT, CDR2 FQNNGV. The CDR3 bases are TGTGCCAGCAGCCCAAGCGGGAGCCTCCAAGAGACCCAGTACTTC. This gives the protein CASSPSGSLQETQYF.

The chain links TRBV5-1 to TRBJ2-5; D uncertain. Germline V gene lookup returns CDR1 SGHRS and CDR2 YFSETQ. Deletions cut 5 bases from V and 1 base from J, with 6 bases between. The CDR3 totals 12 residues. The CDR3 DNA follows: TGCGCCAGCAGTCGAAGCCAAGAGACCCAGTACTTC. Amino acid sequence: CASSRSQETQYF.

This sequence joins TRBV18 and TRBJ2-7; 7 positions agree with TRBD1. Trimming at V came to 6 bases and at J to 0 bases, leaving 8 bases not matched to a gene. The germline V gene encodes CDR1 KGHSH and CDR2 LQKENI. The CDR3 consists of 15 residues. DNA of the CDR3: TGTGCCAGCTCCCCCGAGACAGGGAGCTCCTACGAGCAGTACTTC. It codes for CASSPETGSSYEQYF.

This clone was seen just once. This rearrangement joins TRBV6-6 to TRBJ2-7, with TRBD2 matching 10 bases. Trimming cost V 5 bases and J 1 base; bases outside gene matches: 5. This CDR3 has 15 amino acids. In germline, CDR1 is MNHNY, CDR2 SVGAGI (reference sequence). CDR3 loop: CASSDASGGSYEQYF. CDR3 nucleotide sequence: TGTGCCAGCAGTGACGCTAGCGGGGGTTCCTACGAGCAGTACTTC.

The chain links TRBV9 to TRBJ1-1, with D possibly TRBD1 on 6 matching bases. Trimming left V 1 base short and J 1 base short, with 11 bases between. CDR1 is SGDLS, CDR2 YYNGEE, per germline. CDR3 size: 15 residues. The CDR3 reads CASSVTGQSNTEAFF. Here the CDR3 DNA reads TGTGCCAGCAGCGTAACTGGACAGTCGAACACTGAAGCTTTCTTT.

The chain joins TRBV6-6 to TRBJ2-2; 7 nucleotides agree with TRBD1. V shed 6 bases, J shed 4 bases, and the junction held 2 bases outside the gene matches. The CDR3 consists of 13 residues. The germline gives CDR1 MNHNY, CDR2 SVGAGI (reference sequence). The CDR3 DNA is TGTGCCAGCAGAAGGGACAGCACCGGGGAGCTGTTTTTT. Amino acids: CASRRDSTGELFF.

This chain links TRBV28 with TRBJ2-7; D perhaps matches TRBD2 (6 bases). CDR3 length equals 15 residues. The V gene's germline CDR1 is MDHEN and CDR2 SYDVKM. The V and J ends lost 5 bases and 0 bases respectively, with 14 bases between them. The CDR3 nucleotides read TGTGCCAGCAGTCTAACCCGGGGGAGCTCCTACGAGCAGTACTTC. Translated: CASSLTRGSSYEQYF.

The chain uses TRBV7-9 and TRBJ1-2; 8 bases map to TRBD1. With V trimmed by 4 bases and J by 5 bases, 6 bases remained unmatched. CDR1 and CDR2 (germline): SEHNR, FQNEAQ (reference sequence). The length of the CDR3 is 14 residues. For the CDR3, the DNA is TGTGCCAGCAGCTCGGCAGGGGGCGGATATGGCTACACCTTC. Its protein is CASSSAGGGYGYTF. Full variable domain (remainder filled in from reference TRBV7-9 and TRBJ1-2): DTGVSQNPRHKITKRGQNVTFRCDPISEHNRLYWYRQTLGQGPEFLTYFQNEAQLEKSRLLSDRFSAERPKGSFSTLEIQRTEQGDSAMYLCASSSAGGGYGYTFGSGTRLTVV.

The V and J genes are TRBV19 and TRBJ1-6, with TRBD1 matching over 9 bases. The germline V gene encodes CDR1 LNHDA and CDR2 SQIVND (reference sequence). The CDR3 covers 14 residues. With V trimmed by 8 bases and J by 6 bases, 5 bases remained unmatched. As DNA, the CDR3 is TGTGCCAGTTGGGACAGGGCGGCTAATTCACCCCTCCACTTT. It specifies CASWDRAANSPLHF.

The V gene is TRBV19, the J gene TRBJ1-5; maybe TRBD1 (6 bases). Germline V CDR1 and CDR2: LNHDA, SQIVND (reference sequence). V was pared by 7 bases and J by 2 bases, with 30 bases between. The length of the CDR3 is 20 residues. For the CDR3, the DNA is TGTGCCAGTACCTATAGGGCTCGGGACACCCCTTCCCGGGGCAATCAGCCCCAGCATTTT. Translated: CASTYRARDTPSRGNQPQHF.

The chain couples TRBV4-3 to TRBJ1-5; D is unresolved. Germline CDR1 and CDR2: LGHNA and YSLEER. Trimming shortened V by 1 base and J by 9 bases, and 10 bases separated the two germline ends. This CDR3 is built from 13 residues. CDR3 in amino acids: CASSQGRALPQHF. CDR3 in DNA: TGCGCCAGCAGCCAAGGAAGGGCTTTGCCCCAGCATTTT.

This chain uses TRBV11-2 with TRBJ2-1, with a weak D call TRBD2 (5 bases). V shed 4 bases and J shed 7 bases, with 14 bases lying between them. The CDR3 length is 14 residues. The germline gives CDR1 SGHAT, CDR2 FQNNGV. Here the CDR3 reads CASSSSRGANEQFF. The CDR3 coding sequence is TGTGCCAGCAGCTCCTCCCGGGGTGCGAATGAGCAGTTCTTC.

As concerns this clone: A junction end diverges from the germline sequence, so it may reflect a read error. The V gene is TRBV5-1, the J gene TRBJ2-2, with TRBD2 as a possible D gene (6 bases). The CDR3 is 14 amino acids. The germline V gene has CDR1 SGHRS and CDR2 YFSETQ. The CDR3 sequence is CASTRRGGTEELFF. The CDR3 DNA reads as TGCGCCAGCACTAGGCGGGGCGGTACCGAGGAGCTGTTTTTT. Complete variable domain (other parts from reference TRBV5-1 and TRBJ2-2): KAGVTQTPRYLIKTRGQQVTLSCSPISGHRSVSWYQQTPGQGLQFLFEYFSETQRNKGNFPGRFSGRQFSNSRSEMNVSTLELGDSALYLCASTRRGGTEELFFGEGSRLTVL.

The CDR3 sequence is CATSRDRRGGLNEQFF. CDR3 sequence (DNA): TGTGCCACCAGCAGAGATCGGCGGGGGGGCCTCAATGAGCAGTTCTTC. J is TRBJ2-1 and V is TRBV15; 9 positions agree with TRBD2. The ends lost 0 bases at V and 6 bases at J; junction bases unmatched: 6. The CDR3 runs 16 residues. From germline, CDR1 is LNHNV and CDR2 YYDKDF (reference sequence). The whole variable domain, remainder taken from reference TRBV15 and TRBJ2-1, is DAMVIQNPRYQVTQFGKPVTLSCSQTLNHNVMYWYQQKSSQAPKLLFHYYDKDFNNEADTPDNFQSRRPNTSFCFLDIRSPGLGDTAMYLCATSRDRRGGLNEQFFGPGTRLTVL.

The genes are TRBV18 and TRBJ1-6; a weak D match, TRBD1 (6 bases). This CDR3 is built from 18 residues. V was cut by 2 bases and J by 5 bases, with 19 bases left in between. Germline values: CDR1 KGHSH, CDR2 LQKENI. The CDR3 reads CASSPLPDSASNNSPLHF. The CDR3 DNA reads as TGTGCCAGCTCACCATTACCGGACAGTGCAAGTAATAATTCACCCCTCCACTTT.

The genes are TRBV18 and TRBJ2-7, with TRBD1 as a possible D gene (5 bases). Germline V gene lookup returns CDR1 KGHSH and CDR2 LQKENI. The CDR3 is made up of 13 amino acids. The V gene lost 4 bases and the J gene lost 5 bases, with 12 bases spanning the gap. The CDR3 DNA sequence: TGTGCCAGCTCACAGGGGTTCAGGAACGAGCAGTACTTC. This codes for CASSQGFRNEQYF. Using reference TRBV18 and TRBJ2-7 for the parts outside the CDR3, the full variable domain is NAGVMQNPRHLVRRRGQEARLRCSPMKGHSHVYWYRQLPEEGLKFMVYLQKENIIDESGMPKERFSAEFPKEGPSILRIQQVVRGDSAAYFCASSQGFRNEQYFGPGTRLTVT.